This note documents a single T cell receptor (beta chain) sequence. The record originates from a study of CD8 T cells in Susac syndrome. The authors reverse transcribed roughly 0.5 to 1 ug RNA with random hexamers. The CDR3 of TCR beta was amplified by immunoSEQ multiplex PCR across 54 Vbeta and 13 Jbeta. One entry per CDR3 protein, called by TCRdb with MiXCR from the immunoSEQ multiplex PCR reads. The repertoire holds 150,000 to 200,000 distinct CDR3 sequences, with over 85% as singletons. The V end lost 4 bases, the J end lost 1 base, and 7 bases lay between the germline ends. The CDR3 is 13 amino acids. Germline assignment: CDR1 MNHEY and CDR2 SMNVEV (reference sequence).

The V and J genes are TRBV27 and TRBJ2-5; D is ambiguous. This clonotype was obtained from a human donor in good health. The sample consisted of CD4+ T cells from PBMCs. The DNA of the CDR3 is TGTGCCAGCAGTTCCGGAGTCCAAGAGACCCAGTACTTC. Its protein product is CASSSGVQETQYF.